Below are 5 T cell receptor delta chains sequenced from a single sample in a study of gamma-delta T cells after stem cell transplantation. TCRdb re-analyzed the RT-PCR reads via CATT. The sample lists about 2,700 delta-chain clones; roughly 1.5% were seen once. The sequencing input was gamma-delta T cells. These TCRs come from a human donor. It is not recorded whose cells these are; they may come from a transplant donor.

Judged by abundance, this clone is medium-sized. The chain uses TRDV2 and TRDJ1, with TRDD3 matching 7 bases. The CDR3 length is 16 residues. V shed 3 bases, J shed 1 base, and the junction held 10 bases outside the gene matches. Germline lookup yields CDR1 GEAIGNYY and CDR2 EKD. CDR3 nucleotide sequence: TGTGCCTGTGACTCCCTGGGGGGTACGGGCACCGATAAACTCATCTTT. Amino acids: CACDSLGGTGTDKLIF.

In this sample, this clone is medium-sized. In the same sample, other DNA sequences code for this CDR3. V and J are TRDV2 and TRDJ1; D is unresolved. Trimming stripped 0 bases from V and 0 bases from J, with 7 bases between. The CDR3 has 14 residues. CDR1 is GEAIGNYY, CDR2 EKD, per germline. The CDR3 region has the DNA TGTGCCTGTGACACCGTGATGTACACCGATAAACTCATCTTT. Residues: CACDTVMYTDKLIF.

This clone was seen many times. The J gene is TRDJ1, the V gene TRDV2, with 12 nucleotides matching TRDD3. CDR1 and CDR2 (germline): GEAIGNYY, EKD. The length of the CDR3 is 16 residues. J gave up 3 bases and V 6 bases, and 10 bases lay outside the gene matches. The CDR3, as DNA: TGTGCCTGTAACTCTCTGGGGGATACGCCCGCCGATAAACTCATCTTT. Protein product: CACNSLGDTPADKLIF.

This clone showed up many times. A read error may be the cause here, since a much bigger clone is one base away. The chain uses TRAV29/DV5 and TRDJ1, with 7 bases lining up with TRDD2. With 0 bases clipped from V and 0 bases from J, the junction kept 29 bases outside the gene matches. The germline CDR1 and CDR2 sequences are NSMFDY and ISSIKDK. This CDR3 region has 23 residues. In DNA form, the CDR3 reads TGTGCAGCAAGCGTGGCTTCCTATCCCCTGGAGGATGGCGGTTTCTTTAACACCGATAAACTCATCTTT. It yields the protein CAASVASYPLEDGGFFNTDKLIF.

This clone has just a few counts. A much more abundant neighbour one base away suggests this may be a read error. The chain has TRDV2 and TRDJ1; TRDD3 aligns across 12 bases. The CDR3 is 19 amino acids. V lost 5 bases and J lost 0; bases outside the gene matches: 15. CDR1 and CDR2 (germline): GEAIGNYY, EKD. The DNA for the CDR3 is TGTGCCTGTGGCAATTTACTGGGGGATACCCGTTTGGACACCGATAAACTCATCTTT. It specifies CACGNLLGDTRLDTDKLIF.